The 24 T cell receptor beta chains in this list originate from one sample, sequenced in a study of cytomegalovirus exposure and HLA in healthy donors. The study ran its PCR with 60 Vbeta and 13 Jbeta primers. Libraries were prepared by immunoSEQ multiplex PCR; TCRdb keeps only in-frame clonotypes and omits some of them. Found here are 90,000 to 130,000 clones, approximately 80% of them singletons; the top ten hold 6.2%. Sequences were obtained from PBMCs. All receptors come from a man aged 30 to 39 in good health and CMV-seropositive.

The J gene is TRBJ2-7, the V gene TRBV6-5; 9 nucleotides match TRBD1. With 0 bases clipped from V and 1 base from J, the junction kept 4 bases outside the gene matches. Germline V gene data show CDR1 as MNHEY and CDR2 as SVGAGI. The CDR3 runs to 16 residues. CDR3 sequence (DNA): TGTGCCAGCAGTTACTCTGGGACAGGGAGTTCCTACGAGCAGTACTTC. Its translation: CASSYSGTGSSYEQYF.

The chain combines TRBV2 with TRBJ2-5; 7 bases map to TRBD2. This CDR3 region has 14 residues. Germline V gene lookup returns CDR1 SNHLY and CDR2 FYNNEI. The trim removed 4 bases at V and 2 bases at J, leaving 4 bases unmatched. The CDR3 DNA is TGTGCCAGCAGTGGGGAGGGCTATCAAGAGACCCAGTACTTC. Translated, it gives CASSGEGYQETQYF.

CDR3 nucleotide sequence: TGTGCCAGCAGTTTCTCCGTTGAGAGCTCCTACAATGAGCAGTTCTTC. Protein sequence: CASSFSVESSYNEQFF. V gene TRBV27 combines with J gene TRBJ2-1; the D is unclear. This CDR3 comprises 16 residues. Looked up from germline, CDR1 is MNHEY and CDR2 is SMNVEV (reference sequence). V was trimmed by 3 bases and J by 0 bases, leaving 12 bases between them.

V usage is TRBV4-1 and J usage is TRBJ1-4; a weak D match, TRBD1 (5 bases). The length of the CDR3 is 16 residues. The V gene lost 0 bases and the J gene lost 7 bases, with 15 bases spanning the gap. Germline CDR1 reads MGHRA; CDR2 reads YSYEKL. CDR3 sequence (DNA): TGCGCCAGCAGCCAAGATCTCGTAGGGGATGGTGAAAAACTGTTTTTT. Encoded protein: CASSQDLVGDGEKLFF.

This clone was detected a few times. The chain combines TRBV5-1 with TRBJ1-2, with TRBD1 as a possible D gene (6 bases). This CDR3 region has 13 residues. V lost 1 base and J 7 bases, leaving 11 bases between the germline ends. The V gene's germline CDR1 is SGHRS and CDR2 YFSETQ. The CDR3 DNA is TGCGCCAGCAGCTTGTCAGGGGTGGGTGGCTACACCTTC. It codes for CASSLSGVGGYTF.

This rearrangement joins TRBV5-1 to TRBJ2-5, with TRBD2 matching over 10 bases. Germline CDR1 and CDR2: SGHRS and YFSETQ. The CDR3 is 14 residues long. V shed 4 bases, J shed 10 bases, and the junction held 10 bases outside the gene matches. In DNA form, the CDR3 reads TGCGCCAGCAGCCGAGGACTAGCGGCGGGGGACCAGTACTTC. It yields the protein CASSRGLAAGDQYF.

This rearrangement joins TRBV30 to TRBJ2-7; maybe TRBD1 (6 bases). The CDR3 loop spans 15 amino acids. CDR1 is GTSNPN, CDR2 SVGIG, per germline (reference sequence). V lost 0 bases, J lost 3 bases, and 15 bases lay in between. The CDR3 bases are TGTGCCTGGAGTGTACTGTCACAGGGCTACTACGAGCAGTACTTC. It encodes CAWSVLSQGYYEQYF. Based on the CDR3 plus reference TRBV30 and TRBJ2-7, the full variable domain is SQTIHQWPATLVQPVGSPLSLECTVEGTSNPNLYWYRQAAGRGLQLLFYSVGIGQISSEVPQNLSASRPQDRQFILSSKKLLLSDSGFYLCAWSVLSQGYYEQYFGPGTRLTVT.

The chain has TRBV11-2 and TRBJ2-7; 9 bases align to TRBD2. J lost 2 bases, V lost 5 bases, and 10 bases had no gene match. Per the germline V gene, CDR1 is SGHAT and CDR2 is FQNNGV. The CDR3 has 16 amino acids. CDR3 sequence (DNA): TGTGCCAGCAGCAACTCGGGCGGGGGGGCCGCCTACGAGCAGTACTTC. Translated, it gives CASSNSGGGAAYEQYF.

The V gene is TRBV7-2, the J gene TRBJ1-1; 9 nucleotides align to TRBD1. This CDR3 has 14 residues. The ends lost 4 bases at V and 8 bases at J; junction bases unmatched: 8. Per germline, CDR1 SGHTA and CDR2 FQGNSA. The CDR3 sequence is CASSSRQGGIEAFF. For the CDR3, the DNA is TGTGCCAGCAGCTCGCGACAGGGGGGCATAGAAGCTTTCTTT.

V usage is TRBV5-5 and J usage is TRBJ2-2; TRBD1 is a possible D gene (6 bases). The germline V and J ends were trimmed by 7 bases and 4 bases, with 14 bases remaining between them. This CDR3 has 14 amino acids. The germline CDR1 and CDR2 sequences are SGHKS and YYEKEE (reference sequence). The chain's CDR3 is CASSSRGGTGELFF. CDR3 in DNA: TGTGCCAGCTCCAGTCGAGGGGGCACCGGGGAGCTGTTTTTT.

This clone showed up just a few times. CDR3 amino acids: CASSYSDSIAYEQYF. Here the CDR3 DNA reads TGTGCCAGCAGTTACTCCGACAGCATAGCCTACGAGCAGTACTTC. The chain links TRBV6-6 to TRBJ2-7, with TRBD1 as a possible D gene (5 bases). Per germline, CDR1 MNHNY and CDR2 SVGAGI (reference sequence). V lost 0 bases, J lost 2 bases, and 11 bases lay in between. The CDR3 is made up of 15 amino acids.

This rearrangement joins TRBV4-1 to TRBJ1-1, with D unclear. This CDR3 is built from 17 residues. CDR1 MGHRA and CDR2 YSYEKL come from the germline V gene. The V and J ends lost 2 bases and 0 bases respectively, with 16 bases between them. The CDR3 DNA sequence: TGCGCCAGCAGCCAACTTATAGAGGGCCCGATGAACACTGAAGCTTTCTTT. Its protein product is CASSQLIEGPMNTEAFF.

The V call is TRBV27, the J call TRBJ1-2; D might be TRBD1 (6 bases). CDR3 size: 18 residues. The V end lost 5 bases, the J end lost 1 base, and 23 bases lay between the germline ends. Germline-derived CDR1 and CDR2 are MNHEY and SMNVEV (reference sequence). The CDR3 DNA follows: TGTGCCAGCAGTCTAACCCATATAGGGGGGGCAGATAACTATGGCTACACCTTC. Protein product: CASSLTHIGGADNYGYTF.

The CDR3 is CASSHGTVLSSYNEQFF. In DNA, the CDR3 is TGCGCCAGCAGCCACGGGACAGTACTCAGCTCCTACAATGAGCAGTTCTTC. The rearrangement uses TRBV4-3 and TRBJ2-1; TRBD1 aligns across 7 bases. Germline CDR1 LGHNA, CDR2 YSLEER. V was clipped by 3 bases and J by 0 bases; unmatched bases: 8. CDR3 length: 17 residues.

CDR3 DNA sequence: TGTGCCAGCTCACCCCGAACAGGGTTGAGCACTGAAGCTTTCTTT. It codes for CASSPRTGLSTEAFF. The chain employs TRBV18 and TRBJ1-1, with a tentative D call TRBD1 (6 bases). Trimming took 3 bases from V and 4 from J, leaving 15 bases between them. Germline lookup yields CDR1 KGHSH and CDR2 LQKENI. The CDR3 totals 15 residues.

The genes are TRBV7-8 and TRBJ2-7; a weak D match, TRBD1 (5 bases). Trimming pared 2 bases from V and 3 bases from J, leaving 11 bases between. The CDR3 runs 14 residues. CDR1 and CDR2 from the germline V gene are SGHVS and FQNEAQ. CDR3 amino acids: CASSLLRQGYEQYF. Here the CDR3 DNA reads TGTGCCAGCAGCTTACTAAGGCAGGGCTACGAGCAGTACTTC.

The chain uses TRBV27 and TRBJ2-5; D possibly corresponds to TRBD2 (5 bases). CDR1 is MNHEY and CDR2 is SMNVEV in the germline V gene (reference sequence). V lost 9 bases, J lost 5 bases, and 16 bases lay in between. The CDR3 contains 13 residues. This chain's CDR3 is CASSRGARETQYF. In nucleotides, the CDR3 is TGTGCCAGTTCACGGGGAGCTAGGGAGACCCAGTACTTC.

This clone occurred once. This rearrangement joins TRBV5-1 to TRBJ2-3; 8 bases match TRBD1. V was pared by 0 bases and J by 1 base, with 4 bases of the junction left unmatched. Germline assignment: CDR1 SGHRS and CDR2 YFSETQ. This CDR3 comprises 16 residues. CDR3 sequence reads: CASSLGQGRGTDTQYF. As DNA, the CDR3 is TGCGCCAGCAGCTTGGGACAGGGGCGAGGCACAGATACGCAGTATTTT.

This clone showed up just a few times. This chain uses TRBV29-1 with TRBJ1-1; 8 bases match TRBD1. CDR3 size: 14 residues. Germline V gene data show CDR1 as SQVTM and CDR2 as ANQGSEA. The ends lost 6 bases at V and 0 bases at J; junction bases unmatched: 6. CDR3 protein: CSVYGQGLNTEAFF. DNA of the CDR3: TGCAGCGTGTATGGACAGGGATTGAACACTGAAGCTTTCTTT.

CDR3 nucleotides: TGTGCCAGCAGCCTACAGGGGTACTATGGCTACACCTTC. Translated, it gives CASSLQGYYGYTF. The chain carries TRBV27 and TRBJ1-2; 7 nucleotides match TRBD1. CDR1 and CDR2 from the germline V gene are MNHEY and SMNVEV (reference sequence). The length of the CDR3 is 13 residues. Trimming removed 6 bases from V and 3 bases from J; junction bases left unmatched: 4.

This chain joins TRBV7-2 and TRBJ1-6, with D perhaps TRBD1 (6 bases). The CDR3 loop spans 16 amino acids. Trimming shortened V by 5 bases and J by 5 bases, and 16 bases separated the two germline ends. Per germline, CDR1 SGHTA and CDR2 FQGNSA. CDR3 nucleotide sequence: TGTGCCAGCAGCCAGGGGACAAATTGGAATAATTCACCCCTCCACTTT. Translated, it gives CASSQGTNWNNSPLHF.

V usage is TRBV25-1 and J usage is TRBJ2-3; 8 bases agree with TRBD1. Germline V gives CDR1 MGHDK, CDR2 SYGVNS. The CDR3 has 16 residues. The V segment lost 1 base and the J segment 6 bases; nucleotides outside the gene matches: 9. CDR3 in amino acids: CASSESRDRTPDTQYF. DNA of the CDR3: TGTGCCAGCAGTGAATCCAGGGACAGGACCCCGGATACGCAGTATTTT.

The V call is TRBV7-2, the J call TRBJ2-7; D possibly corresponds to TRBD2 (5 bases). This CDR3 spans 16 amino acids. V shed 1 base and J shed 4 bases, with 17 bases lying between them. Germline lookup yields CDR1 SGHTA and CDR2 FQGNSA. The CDR3 protein is CASSLVFGEGRYEQYF. The CDR3 bases are TGTGCCAGCAGCTTAGTATTCGGGGAAGGGCGGTACGAGCAGTACTTC.

The chain uses TRBV7-2 and TRBJ2-7, with 13 nucleotides matching TRBD2. V was pared by 5 bases and J by 2 bases, with 12 bases of the junction left unmatched. This CDR3 has 18 amino acids. Looked up from germline, CDR1 is SGHTA and CDR2 is FQGNSA. In nucleotides, the CDR3 is TGTGCCAGCAGCCCAACTAGCGGGGGGGCCGGTTCAACCTACGAGCAGTACTTC. It encodes CASSPTSGGAGSTYEQYF.